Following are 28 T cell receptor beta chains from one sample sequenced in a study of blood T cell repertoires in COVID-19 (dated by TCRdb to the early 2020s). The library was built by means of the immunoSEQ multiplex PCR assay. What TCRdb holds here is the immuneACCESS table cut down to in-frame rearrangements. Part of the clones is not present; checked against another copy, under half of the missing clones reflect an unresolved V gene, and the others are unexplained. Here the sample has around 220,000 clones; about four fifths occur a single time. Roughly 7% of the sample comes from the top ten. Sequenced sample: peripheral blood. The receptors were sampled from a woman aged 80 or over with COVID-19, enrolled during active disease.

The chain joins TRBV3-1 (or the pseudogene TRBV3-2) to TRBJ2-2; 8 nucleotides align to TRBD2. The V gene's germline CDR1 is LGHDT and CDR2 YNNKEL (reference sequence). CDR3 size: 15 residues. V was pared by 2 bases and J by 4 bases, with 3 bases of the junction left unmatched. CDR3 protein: CASSQRGRTTGELFF. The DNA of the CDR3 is TGTGCCAGCAGCCAACGCGGGAGGACCACCGGGGAGCTGTTTTTT.

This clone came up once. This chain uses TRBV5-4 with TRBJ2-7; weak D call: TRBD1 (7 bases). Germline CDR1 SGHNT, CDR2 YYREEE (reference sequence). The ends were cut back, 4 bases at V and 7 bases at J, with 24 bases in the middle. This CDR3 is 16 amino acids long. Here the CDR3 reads CASSRSAGQREGEQYF. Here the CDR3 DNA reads TGTGCCAGCAGCCGTAGCGCGGGACAGAGGGAAGGGGAGCAGTACTTC. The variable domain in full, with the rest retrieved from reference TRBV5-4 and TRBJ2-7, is ETGVTQSPTHLIKTRGQQVTLRCSSQSGHNTVSWYQQALGQGPQFIFQYYREEENGRGNFPPRFSGLQFPNYSSELNVNALELDDSALYLCASSRSAGQREGEQYFGPGTRLTVT.

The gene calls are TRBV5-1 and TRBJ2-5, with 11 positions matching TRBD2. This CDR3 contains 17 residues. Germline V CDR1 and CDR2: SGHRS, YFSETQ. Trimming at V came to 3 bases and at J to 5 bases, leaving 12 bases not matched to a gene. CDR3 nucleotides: TGCGCCAGCAGCTCGGCCAGTAGCGGGGGGGCCGGTGAGACCCAGTACTTC. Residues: CASSSASSGGAGETQYF.

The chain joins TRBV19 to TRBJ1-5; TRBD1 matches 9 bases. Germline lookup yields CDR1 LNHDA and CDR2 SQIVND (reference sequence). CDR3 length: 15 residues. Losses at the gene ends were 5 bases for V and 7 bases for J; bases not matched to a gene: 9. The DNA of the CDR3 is TGTGCCAGTAGTTCCACAGGGGGCGCGGGACAGCCCCAGCATTTT. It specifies CASSSTGGAGQPQHF.

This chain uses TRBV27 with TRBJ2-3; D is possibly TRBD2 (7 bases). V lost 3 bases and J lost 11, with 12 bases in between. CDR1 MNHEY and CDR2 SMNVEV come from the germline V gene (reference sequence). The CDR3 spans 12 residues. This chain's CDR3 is CASSLEGGGQYF. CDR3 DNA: TGTGCCAGCAGTTTGGAGGGAGGGGGGCAGTATTTT.

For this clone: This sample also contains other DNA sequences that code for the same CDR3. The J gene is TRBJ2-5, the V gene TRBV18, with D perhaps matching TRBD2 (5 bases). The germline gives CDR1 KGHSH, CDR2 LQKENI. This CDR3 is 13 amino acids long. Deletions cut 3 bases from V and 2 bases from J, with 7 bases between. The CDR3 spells CASSPGLQETQYF. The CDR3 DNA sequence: TGTGCCAGCTCACCCGGACTGCAAGAGACCCAGTACTTC.

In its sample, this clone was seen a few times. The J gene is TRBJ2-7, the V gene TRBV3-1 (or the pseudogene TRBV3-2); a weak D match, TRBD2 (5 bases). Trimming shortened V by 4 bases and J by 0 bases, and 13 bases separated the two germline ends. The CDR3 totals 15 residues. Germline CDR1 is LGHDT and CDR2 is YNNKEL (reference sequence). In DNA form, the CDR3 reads TGTGCCAGCAGCCTCGCCGGGGTACGCTCCTACGAGCAGTACTTC. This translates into CASSLAGVRSYEQYF.

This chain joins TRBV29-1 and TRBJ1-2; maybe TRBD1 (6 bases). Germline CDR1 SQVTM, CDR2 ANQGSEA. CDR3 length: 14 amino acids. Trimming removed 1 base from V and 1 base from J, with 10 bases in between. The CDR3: CSVEGTADNYGYTF. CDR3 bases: TGCAGCGTTGAAGGGACAGCCGATAACTATGGCTACACCTTC.

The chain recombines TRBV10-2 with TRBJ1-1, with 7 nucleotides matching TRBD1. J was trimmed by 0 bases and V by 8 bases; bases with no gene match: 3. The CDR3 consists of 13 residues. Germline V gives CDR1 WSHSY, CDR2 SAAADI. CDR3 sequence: CASGGTVNTEAFF. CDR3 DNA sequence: TGCGCCAGCGGCGGGACAGTGAACACTGAAGCTTTCTTT.

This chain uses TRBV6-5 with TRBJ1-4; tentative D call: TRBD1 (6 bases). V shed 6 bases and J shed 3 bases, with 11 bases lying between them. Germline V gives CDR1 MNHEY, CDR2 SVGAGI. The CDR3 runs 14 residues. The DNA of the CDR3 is TGTGCCAGCAGAACGGACAGTCCTAATGAAAAACTGTTTTTT. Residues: CASRTDSPNEKLFF.

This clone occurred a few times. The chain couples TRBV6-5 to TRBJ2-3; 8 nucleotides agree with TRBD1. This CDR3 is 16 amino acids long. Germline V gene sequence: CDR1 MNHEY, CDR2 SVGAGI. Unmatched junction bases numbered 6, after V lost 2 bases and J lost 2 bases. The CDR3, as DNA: TGTGCCAGCAGTTACCGGGACAGGACCCTCACAGATACGCAGTATTTT. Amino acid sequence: CASSYRDRTLTDTQYF.

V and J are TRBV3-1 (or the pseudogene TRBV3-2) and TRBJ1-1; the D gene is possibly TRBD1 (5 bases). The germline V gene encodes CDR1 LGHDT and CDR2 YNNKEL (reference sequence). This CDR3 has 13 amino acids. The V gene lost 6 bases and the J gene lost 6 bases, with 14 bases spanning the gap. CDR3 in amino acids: CASSLSGGAEAFF. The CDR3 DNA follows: TGTGCCAGCAGTCTCAGCGGAGGGGCTGAAGCTTTCTTT.

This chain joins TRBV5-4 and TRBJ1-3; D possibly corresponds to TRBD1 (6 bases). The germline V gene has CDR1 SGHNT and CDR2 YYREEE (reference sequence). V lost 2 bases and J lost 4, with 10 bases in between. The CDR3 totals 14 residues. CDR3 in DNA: TGTGCCAGCAGCTTACAGGGTCTGGGAAACACCATATATTTT. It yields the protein CASSLQGLGNTIYF.

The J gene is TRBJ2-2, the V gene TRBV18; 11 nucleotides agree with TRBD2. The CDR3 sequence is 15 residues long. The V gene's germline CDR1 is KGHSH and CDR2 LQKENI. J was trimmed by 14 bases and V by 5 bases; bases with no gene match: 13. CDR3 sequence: CASSTGTSGRVQLFF. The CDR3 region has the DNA TGTGCCAGCTCAACAGGTACTAGCGGGAGAGTCCAACTGTTTTTT.

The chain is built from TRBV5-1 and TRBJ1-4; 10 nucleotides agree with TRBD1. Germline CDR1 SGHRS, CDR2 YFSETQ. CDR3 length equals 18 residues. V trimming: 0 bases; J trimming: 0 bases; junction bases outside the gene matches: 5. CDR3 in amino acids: CASSLAGTGEATNEKLFF. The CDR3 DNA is TGCGCCAGCAGCTTGGCCGGGACAGGGGAGGCAACTAATGAAAAACTGTTTTTT.

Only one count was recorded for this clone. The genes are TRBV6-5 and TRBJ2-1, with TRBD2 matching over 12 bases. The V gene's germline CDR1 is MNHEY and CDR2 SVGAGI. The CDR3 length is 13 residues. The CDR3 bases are TGTGTCGCAAAACTAGCGGGAGGCAATGAGCAGTTCTTC. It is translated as CVAKLAGGNEQFF.

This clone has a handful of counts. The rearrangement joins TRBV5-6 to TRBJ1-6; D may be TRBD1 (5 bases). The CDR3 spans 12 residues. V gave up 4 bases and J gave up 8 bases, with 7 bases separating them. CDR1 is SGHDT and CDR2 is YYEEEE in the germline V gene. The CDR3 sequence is CASSIRDSPLHF. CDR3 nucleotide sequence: TGTGCCAGCAGCATCAGGGATTCACCCCTCCACTTT.

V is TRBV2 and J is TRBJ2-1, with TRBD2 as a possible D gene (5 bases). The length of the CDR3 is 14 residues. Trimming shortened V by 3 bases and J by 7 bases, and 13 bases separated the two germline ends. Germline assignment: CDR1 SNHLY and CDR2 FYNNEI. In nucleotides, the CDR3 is TGTGCCAGCAGTGAGGAGGCTAGCATAAATGAGCAGTTCTTC. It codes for CASSEEASINEQFF.

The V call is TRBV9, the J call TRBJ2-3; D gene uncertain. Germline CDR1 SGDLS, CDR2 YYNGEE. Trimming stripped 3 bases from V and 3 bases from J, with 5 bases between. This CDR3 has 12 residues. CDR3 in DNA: TGTGCCAGCAGCGCAATTACAGATACGCAGTATTTT. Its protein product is CASSAITDTQYF.

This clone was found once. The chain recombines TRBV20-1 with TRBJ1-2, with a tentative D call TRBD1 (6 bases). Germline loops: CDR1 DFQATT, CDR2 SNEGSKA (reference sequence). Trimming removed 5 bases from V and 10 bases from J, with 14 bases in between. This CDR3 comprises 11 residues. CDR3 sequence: CSASGQLVYTF. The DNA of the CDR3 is TGCAGTGCTTCCGGACAGTTGGTCTACACCTTC.

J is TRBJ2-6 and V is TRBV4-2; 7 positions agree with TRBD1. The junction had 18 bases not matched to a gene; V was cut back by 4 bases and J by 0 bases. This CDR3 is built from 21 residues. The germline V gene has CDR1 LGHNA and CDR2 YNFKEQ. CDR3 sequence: CASSPYPPGQLTTSGANVLTF. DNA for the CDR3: TGTGCCAGCAGCCCCTACCCTCCGGGACAGTTAACGACCTCTGGGGCCAACGTCCTGACTTTC.

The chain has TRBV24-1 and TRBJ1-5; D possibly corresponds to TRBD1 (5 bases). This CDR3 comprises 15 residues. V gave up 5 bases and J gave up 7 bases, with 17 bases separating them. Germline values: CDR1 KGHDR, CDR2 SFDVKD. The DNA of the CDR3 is TGTGCCACCAGTGCCCAGGGCCGGGGGGACCAGCCCCAGCATTTT. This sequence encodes CATSAQGRGDQPQHF.

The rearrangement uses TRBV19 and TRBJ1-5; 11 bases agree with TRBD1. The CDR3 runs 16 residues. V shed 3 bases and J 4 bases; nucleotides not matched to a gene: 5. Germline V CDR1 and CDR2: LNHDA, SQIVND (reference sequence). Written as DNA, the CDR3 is TGTGCCAGTAGTATCCCAGGGACAGGGGGAAATCAGCCCCAGCATTTT. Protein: CASSIPGTGGNQPQHF. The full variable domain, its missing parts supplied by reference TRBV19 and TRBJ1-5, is DGGITQSPKYLFRKEGQNVTLSCEQNLNHDAMYWYRQDPGQGLRLIYYSQIVNDFQKGDIAEGYSVSREKKESFPLTVTSAQKNPTAFYLCASSIPGTGGNQPQHFGDGTRLSIL.

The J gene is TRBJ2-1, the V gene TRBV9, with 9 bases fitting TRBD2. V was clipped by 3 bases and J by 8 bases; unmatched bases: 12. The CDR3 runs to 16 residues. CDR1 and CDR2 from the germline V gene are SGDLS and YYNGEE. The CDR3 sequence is CASSGRSGSRADEQFF. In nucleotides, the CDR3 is TGTGCCAGCAGCGGACGTAGCGGGAGTAGAGCGGATGAGCAGTTCTTC.

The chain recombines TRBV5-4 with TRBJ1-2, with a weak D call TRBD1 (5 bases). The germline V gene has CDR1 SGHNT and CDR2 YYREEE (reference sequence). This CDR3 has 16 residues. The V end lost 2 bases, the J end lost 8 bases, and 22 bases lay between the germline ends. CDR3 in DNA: TGTGCCAGCAGCTTTGCAGGGAGCAGGGCCGCGGGGGGCTACACCTTC. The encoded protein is CASSFAGSRAAGGYTF.

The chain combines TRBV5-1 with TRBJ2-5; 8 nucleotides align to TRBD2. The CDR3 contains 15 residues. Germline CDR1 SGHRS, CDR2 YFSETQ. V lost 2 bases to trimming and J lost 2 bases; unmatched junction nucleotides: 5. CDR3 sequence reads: CASSFSGSGQETQYF. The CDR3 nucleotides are TGCGCCAGCAGCTTCAGCGGGAGTGGGCAAGAGACCCAGTACTTC.

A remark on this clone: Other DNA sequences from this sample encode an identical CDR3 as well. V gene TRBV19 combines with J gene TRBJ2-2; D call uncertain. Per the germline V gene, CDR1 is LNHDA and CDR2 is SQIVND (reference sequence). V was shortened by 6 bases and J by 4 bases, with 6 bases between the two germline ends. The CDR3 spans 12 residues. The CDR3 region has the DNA TGTGCCAGTAGGTTCGGCACCGGGGAGCTGTTTTTT. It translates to CASRFGTGELFF. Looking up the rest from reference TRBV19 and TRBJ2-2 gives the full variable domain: DGGITQSPKYLFRKEGQNVTLSCEQNLNHDAMYWYRQDPGQGLRLIYYSQIVNDFQKGDIAEGYSVSREKKESFPLTVTSAQKNPTAFYLCASRFGTGELFFGEGSRLTVL.

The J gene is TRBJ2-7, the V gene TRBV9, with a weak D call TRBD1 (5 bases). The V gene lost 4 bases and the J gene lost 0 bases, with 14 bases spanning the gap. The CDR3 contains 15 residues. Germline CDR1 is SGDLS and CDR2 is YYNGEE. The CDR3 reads CASSPRQSHSYEQYF. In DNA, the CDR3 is TGTGCCAGCAGCCCACGACAGTCCCACTCCTACGAGCAGTACTTC.